The next 28 T cell receptor beta chains were all read from a single sample in a study of cytotoxic CD8 clonotypes in ibrutinib-treated CLL. The protocol was immunoSEQ multiplex PCR, while the TCRdb copy is restricted to in-frame clones and leaves out a portion. This sample has roughly 330,000 clones; around 66% occur once, and the top ten carry about 6.7%. Source: PBMCs, taken after 36 months of ibrutinib treatment. The receptors derive from a human donor with chronic lymphocytic leukemia.

This clone occurred a few times. The chain uses TRBV28 and TRBJ1-1; no definite D call. CDR1 is MDHEN and CDR2 is SYDVKM in the germline V gene. The CDR3 sequence is 13 residues long. Trimming shortened V by 3 bases and J by 0 bases, and 5 bases separated the two germline ends. In DNA form, the CDR3 reads TGTGCCAGCAGTTTCAGGATGAACACTGAAGCTTTCTTT. Translating gives CASSFRMNTEAFF.

The chain's CDR3 is CASRDRGYGYTF. In nucleotides, the CDR3 is TGTGCCAGCCGGGACAGGGGTTATGGCTACACCTTC. V and J are TRBV25-1 and TRBJ1-2; TRBD1 matches 10 bases. The CDR3 length is 12 residues. V lost 8 bases and J lost 5; bases outside the gene matches: 2. Germline values: CDR1 MGHDK, CDR2 SYGVNS.

Details on this clone: Other DNA sequences in this sample translate to the same CDR3. This sequence joins TRBV29-1 and TRBJ2-7, with D uncertain. CDR1 and CDR2 from the germline V gene are SQVTM and ANQGSEA. The V end lost 1 base, the J end lost 3 bases, and 4 bases lay between the germline ends. The CDR3 has 11 amino acids. CDR3: CSVEANYEQYF. In nucleotides, the CDR3 is TGCAGCGTTGAAGCGAACTACGAGCAGTACTTC.

This clone was recorded a few times. This chain connects TRBV7-2 to TRBJ2-5; TRBD2 matches at 7 bases. The germline V gene has CDR1 SGHTA and CDR2 FQGNSA. Germline trimming cut 6 bases from V and 5 bases from J; bases unmatched to any gene: 9. CDR3 length: 14 residues. For the CDR3, the DNA is TGTGCCAGCAGTCACCTCCCCGGGAGGGAGACCCAGTACTTC. Translating it yields CASSHLPGRETQYF.

The V call is TRBV5-4, the J call TRBJ1-1; D possibly corresponds to TRBD1 (5 bases). Per the germline V gene, CDR1 is SGHNT and CDR2 is YYREEE (reference sequence). Trimming removed 0 bases from V and 1 base from J, with 13 bases in between. This CDR3 has 16 amino acids. For the CDR3, the DNA is TGTGCCAGCAGCTTGGGACAGATAATGCCGAACACTGAAGCTTTCTTT. It yields the protein CASSLGQIMPNTEAFF.

The chain links TRBV7-6 to TRBJ2-3; 10 bases agree with TRBD2. CDR3 size: 17 residues. V shed 2 bases and J 5 bases; nucleotides not matched to a gene: 10. Germline CDR1 and CDR2: SGHVS and FNYEAQ. CDR3 nucleotide sequence: TGTGCCAGCAGCTTACAAGCGGGGGGGCCGGTGGGAGATACGCAGTATTTT. This codes for CASSLQAGGPVGDTQYF.

The chain is built from TRBV7-9 and TRBJ2-5; D call uncertain. Trimming took off 7 bases at V and 5 bases at J, with 14 bases between the two ends. Germline V gene data show CDR1 as SEHNR and CDR2 as FQNEAQ (reference sequence). CDR3 size: 13 residues. The CDR3 sequence: CASTLGDMETQYF. DNA of the CDR3: TGTGCCAGCACCCTCGGAGATATGGAGACCCAGTACTTC. The full variable domain, in which reference TRBV7-9 and TRBJ2-5 provide the parts outside the CDR3, is DTGVSQNPRHKITKRGQNVTFRCDPISEHNRLYWYRQTLGQGPEFLTYFQNEAQLEKSRLLSDRFSAERPKGSFSTLEIQRTEQGDSAMYLCASTLGDMETQYFGPGTRLLVL.

The V and J genes are TRBV27 and TRBJ1-1; unclear D gene. The germline CDR1 and CDR2 sequences are MNHEY and SMNVEV (reference sequence). V was clipped by 3 bases and J by 5 bases, with 13 bases between them. The CDR3 runs to 14 residues. CDR3 nucleotide sequence: TGTGCCAGCAGTTTCGACTCCGATGGGACTGAAGCTTTCTTT. This codes for CASSFDSDGTEAFF.

This sequence joins TRBV15 and TRBJ2-7, with unresolved D. The V end lost 0 bases, the J end lost 0 bases, and 9 bases lay between the germline ends. The CDR3 length is 15 residues. Looked up from germline, CDR1 is LNHNV and CDR2 is YYDKDF (reference sequence). The CDR3 DNA reads TGTGCCACCAGCAGAGACGGCGGTAGCTCCTACGAGCAGTACTTC. This codes for CATSRDGGSSYEQYF. Using reference TRBV15 and TRBJ2-7 for the parts outside the CDR3, the full variable domain is DAMVIQNPRYQVTQFGKPVTLSCSQTLNHNVMYWYQQKSSQAPKLLFHYYDKDFNNEADTPDNFQSRRPNTSFCFLDIRSPGLGDTAMYLCATSRDGGSSYEQYFGPGTRLTVT.

This sequence joins TRBV18 and TRBJ1-1, with TRBD1 matching 8 bases. Looked up from germline, CDR1 is KGHSH and CDR2 is LQKENI. J gave up 5 bases and V 4 bases, and 6 bases lay outside the gene matches. The CDR3 is 14 residues long. The CDR3: CASSRGQGGTEAFF. In nucleotides, the CDR3 is TGTGCCAGCTCACGAGGACAGGGCGGGACTGAAGCTTTCTTT.

The V gene is TRBV5-6, the J gene TRBJ2-1; 9 nucleotides agree with TRBD1. There are 15 residues in the CDR3. Germline CDR1 is SGHDT and CDR2 is YYEEEE. Trimming cost V 2 bases and J 4 bases; bases outside gene matches: 4. The CDR3 loop is CASSLPGQGYNEQFF. Written as DNA, the CDR3 is TGTGCCAGCAGCTTACCGGGACAGGGATACAATGAGCAGTTCTTC.

The chain links TRBV5-6 to TRBJ2-7; 8 bases line up with TRBD2. Germline V lookup: CDR1 SGHDT, CDR2 YYEEEE. With 6 bases clipped from V and 2 bases from J, the junction kept 7 bases outside the gene matches. CDR3 length equals 14 residues. CDR3 coding DNA: TGTGCCAGCACCCGGCGGGGGGCGGCCTACGAGCAGTACTTC. Translating it yields CASTRRGAAYEQYF.

The chain recombines TRBV18 with TRBJ2-5; tentatively, D is TRBD1 or TRBD2 (5 bases each). This CDR3 is built from 14 residues. The germline V gene has CDR1 KGHSH and CDR2 LQKENI. V gave up 0 bases and J gave up 5 bases, with 10 bases separating them. In DNA, the CDR3 is TGTGCCAGCTCACCACCAGGGACCAAGGAGACCCAGTACTTC. Translated: CASSPPGTKETQYF.

The gene calls are TRBV6-5 and TRBJ2-1; no firm D call. This CDR3 is 14 amino acids long. The germline V gene encodes CDR1 MNHEY and CDR2 SVGAGI. The V gene lost 7 bases and the J gene lost 2 bases, with 12 bases spanning the gap. The chain's CDR3 is CASTTGLTYNEQFF. The CDR3 nucleotides are TGTGCCAGCACGACCGGGCTTACCTACAATGAGCAGTTCTTC.

This clone appeared a few times. The chain uses TRBV27 and TRBJ2-7; D is ambiguous. The V gene lost 2 bases and the J gene lost 3 bases, with 17 bases spanning the gap. CDR3 length equals 16 residues. Germline lookup yields CDR1 MNHEY and CDR2 SMNVEV (reference sequence). The CDR3: CASSLTPSLAYYEQYF. CDR3 bases: TGTGCCAGCAGTTTAACTCCTTCGCTTGCGTACTACGAGCAGTACTTC.

J is TRBJ2-3 and V is TRBV10-3, with D tentatively TRBD2 (6 bases). The CDR3 loop spans 14 amino acids. Deletions cut 4 bases from V and 0 bases from J, with 8 bases between. Germline CDR1 ENHRY, CDR2 SYGVKD. CDR3 in DNA: TGTGCCATCAGTGTCGCGGGGAGCACAGATACGCAGTATTTT. Translated: CAISVAGSTDTQYF.

In this sample, this clone turned up a few times. This chain joins TRBV6-5 and TRBJ1-1, with D possibly TRBD1 on 5 matching bases. The CDR3 loop spans 12 amino acids. Germline CDR1 is MNHEY and CDR2 is SVGAGI. V was cut by 6 bases and J by 1 base, with 6 bases left in between. CDR3 nucleotide sequence: TGTGCCAGCAGCACAGGGAACACTGAAGCTTTCTTT. This gives the protein CASSTGNTEAFF.

V gene TRBV10-3 combines with J gene TRBJ2-5, with D maybe TRBD1 (5 bases). Germline-derived CDR1 and CDR2 are ENHRY and SYGVKD. V lost 2 bases and J 2 bases, leaving 12 bases between the germline ends. The CDR3 contains 15 residues. CDR3 amino acids: CAISEPQGAQETQYF. CDR3 DNA sequence: TGTGCCATCAGTGAGCCCCAGGGTGCTCAAGAGACCCAGTACTTC.

This chain uses TRBV4-1 with TRBJ2-7, with D unresolved. The V and J ends lost 0 bases and 3 bases respectively, with 9 bases between them. CDR1 MGHRA and CDR2 YSYEKL come from the germline V gene. The CDR3 totals 14 residues. In nucleotides, the CDR3 is TGCGCCAGCAGCCAAGAACCGGAAATCTACGAGCAGTACTTC. It translates to CASSQEPEIYEQYF.

The rearrangement joins TRBV11-2 to TRBJ2-1, with TRBD2 matching 12 bases. The CDR3 sequence is 19 residues long. The junction had 15 bases not matched to a gene; V was cut back by 1 base and J by 8 bases. Germline V lookup: CDR1 SGHAT, CDR2 FQNNGV. CDR3 nucleotide sequence: TGTGCCAGCAGCTTAGGCCGGGCTAGCGGGGGGGCCAGCAGAGATGAGCAGTTCTTC. As protein: CASSLGRASGGASRDEQFF.

V usage is TRBV7-2 and J usage is TRBJ1-1; no reliable D call. This CDR3 has 15 amino acids. Germline CDR1 is SGHTA and CDR2 is FQGNSA. V lost 4 bases and J 5 bases, leaving 17 bases between the germline ends. The CDR3, as DNA: TGTGCCAGCAGCTCCACATGGTTGATAGGTACTGAAGCTTTCTTT. Translation gives CASSSTWLIGTEAFF.

This clone was seen a few times. This chain links TRBV11-3 with TRBJ2-7; 11 bases agree with TRBD1. Germline CDR1 and CDR2: SGHNT and YENEEA. V shed 4 bases and J 4 bases; nucleotides not matched to a gene: 3. The CDR3 contains 14 residues. CDR3 amino acids: CASSSGTGGYEQYF. DNA for the CDR3: TGTGCCAGCAGCTCCGGGACAGGGGGTTACGAGCAGTACTTC.

The chain carries TRBV6-6 and TRBJ2-3; no reliable D call. Germline CDR1 reads MNHNY; CDR2 reads SVGAGI (reference sequence). V lost 5 bases and J lost 0, with 9 bases in between. This CDR3 region has 14 residues. The CDR3 sequence is CASSPRASTDTQYF. The CDR3 bases are TGTGCCAGCAGTCCAAGGGCCAGCACAGATACGCAGTATTTT.

The chain combines TRBV9 with TRBJ1-1; D is perhaps TRBD1 (6 bases). The germline gives CDR1 SGDLS, CDR2 YYNGEE. The V end lost 6 bases, the J end lost 1 base, and 25 bases lay between the germline ends. The CDR3 runs 18 residues. CDR3 in DNA: TGTGCCAGCAATTTACTCCCACAGGGCCGAAAATCGAACACTGAAGCTTTCTTT. This codes for CASNLLPQGRKSNTEAFF. Based on the CDR3 plus reference TRBV9 and TRBJ1-1, the full variable domain is DSGVTQTPKHLITATGQRVTLRCSPRSGDLSVYWYQQSLDQGLQFLIQYYNGEERAKGNILERFSAQQFPDLHSELNLSSLELGDSALYFCASNLLPQGRKSNTEAFFGQGTRLTVV.

The chain recombines TRBV12-5 with TRBJ2-5, with D possibly matching TRBD1 (5 bases). CDR3 length: 16 residues. V lost 2 bases to trimming and J lost 1 base, with 14 bases between them. Germline-derived CDR1 and CDR2 are LGHNT and FRNRAP. The CDR3 DNA sequence: TGTGCTAGTGGTTTGCCCGAACAGGATACCCAAGAGACCCAGTACTTC. Amino acid sequence: CASGLPEQDTQETQYF.

This clone was counted a few times. The CDR3 region has the DNA TGTGCCAGCAGTTATGGACAGGCAGTAGGCTACACCTTC. Amino acid sequence: CASSYGQAVGYTF. The chain combines TRBV6-5 with TRBJ1-2; 7 nucleotides line up with TRBD1. Germline V gene data show CDR1 as MNHEY and CDR2 as SVGAGI. Germline trimming cut 3 bases from V and 8 bases from J; bases unmatched to any gene: 6. There are 13 residues in the CDR3.

The chain couples TRBV27 to TRBJ2-5; D may be TRBD2 (5 bases). The CDR3 is 13 amino acids. V was trimmed by 11 bases and J by 2 bases, leaving 15 bases between them. CDR1 MNHEY and CDR2 SMNVEV come from the germline V gene (reference sequence). This chain's CDR3 is CAARRGSQETQYF. For the CDR3, the DNA is TGTGCCGCGAGACGGGGAAGTCAAGAGACCCAGTACTTC.

The J gene is TRBJ2-2, the V gene TRBV10-1; 9 nucleotides line up with TRBD2. CDR1 WNHNN and CDR2 SYGVQD come from the germline V gene (reference sequence). The CDR3 length is 16 residues. With V trimmed by 2 bases and J by 7 bases, 8 bases remained unmatched. The CDR3 spells CASSEKAGGPVGELFF. The DNA for the CDR3 is TGCGCCAGCAGTGAGAAGGCGGGAGGGCCGGTCGGGGAGCTGTTTTTT.